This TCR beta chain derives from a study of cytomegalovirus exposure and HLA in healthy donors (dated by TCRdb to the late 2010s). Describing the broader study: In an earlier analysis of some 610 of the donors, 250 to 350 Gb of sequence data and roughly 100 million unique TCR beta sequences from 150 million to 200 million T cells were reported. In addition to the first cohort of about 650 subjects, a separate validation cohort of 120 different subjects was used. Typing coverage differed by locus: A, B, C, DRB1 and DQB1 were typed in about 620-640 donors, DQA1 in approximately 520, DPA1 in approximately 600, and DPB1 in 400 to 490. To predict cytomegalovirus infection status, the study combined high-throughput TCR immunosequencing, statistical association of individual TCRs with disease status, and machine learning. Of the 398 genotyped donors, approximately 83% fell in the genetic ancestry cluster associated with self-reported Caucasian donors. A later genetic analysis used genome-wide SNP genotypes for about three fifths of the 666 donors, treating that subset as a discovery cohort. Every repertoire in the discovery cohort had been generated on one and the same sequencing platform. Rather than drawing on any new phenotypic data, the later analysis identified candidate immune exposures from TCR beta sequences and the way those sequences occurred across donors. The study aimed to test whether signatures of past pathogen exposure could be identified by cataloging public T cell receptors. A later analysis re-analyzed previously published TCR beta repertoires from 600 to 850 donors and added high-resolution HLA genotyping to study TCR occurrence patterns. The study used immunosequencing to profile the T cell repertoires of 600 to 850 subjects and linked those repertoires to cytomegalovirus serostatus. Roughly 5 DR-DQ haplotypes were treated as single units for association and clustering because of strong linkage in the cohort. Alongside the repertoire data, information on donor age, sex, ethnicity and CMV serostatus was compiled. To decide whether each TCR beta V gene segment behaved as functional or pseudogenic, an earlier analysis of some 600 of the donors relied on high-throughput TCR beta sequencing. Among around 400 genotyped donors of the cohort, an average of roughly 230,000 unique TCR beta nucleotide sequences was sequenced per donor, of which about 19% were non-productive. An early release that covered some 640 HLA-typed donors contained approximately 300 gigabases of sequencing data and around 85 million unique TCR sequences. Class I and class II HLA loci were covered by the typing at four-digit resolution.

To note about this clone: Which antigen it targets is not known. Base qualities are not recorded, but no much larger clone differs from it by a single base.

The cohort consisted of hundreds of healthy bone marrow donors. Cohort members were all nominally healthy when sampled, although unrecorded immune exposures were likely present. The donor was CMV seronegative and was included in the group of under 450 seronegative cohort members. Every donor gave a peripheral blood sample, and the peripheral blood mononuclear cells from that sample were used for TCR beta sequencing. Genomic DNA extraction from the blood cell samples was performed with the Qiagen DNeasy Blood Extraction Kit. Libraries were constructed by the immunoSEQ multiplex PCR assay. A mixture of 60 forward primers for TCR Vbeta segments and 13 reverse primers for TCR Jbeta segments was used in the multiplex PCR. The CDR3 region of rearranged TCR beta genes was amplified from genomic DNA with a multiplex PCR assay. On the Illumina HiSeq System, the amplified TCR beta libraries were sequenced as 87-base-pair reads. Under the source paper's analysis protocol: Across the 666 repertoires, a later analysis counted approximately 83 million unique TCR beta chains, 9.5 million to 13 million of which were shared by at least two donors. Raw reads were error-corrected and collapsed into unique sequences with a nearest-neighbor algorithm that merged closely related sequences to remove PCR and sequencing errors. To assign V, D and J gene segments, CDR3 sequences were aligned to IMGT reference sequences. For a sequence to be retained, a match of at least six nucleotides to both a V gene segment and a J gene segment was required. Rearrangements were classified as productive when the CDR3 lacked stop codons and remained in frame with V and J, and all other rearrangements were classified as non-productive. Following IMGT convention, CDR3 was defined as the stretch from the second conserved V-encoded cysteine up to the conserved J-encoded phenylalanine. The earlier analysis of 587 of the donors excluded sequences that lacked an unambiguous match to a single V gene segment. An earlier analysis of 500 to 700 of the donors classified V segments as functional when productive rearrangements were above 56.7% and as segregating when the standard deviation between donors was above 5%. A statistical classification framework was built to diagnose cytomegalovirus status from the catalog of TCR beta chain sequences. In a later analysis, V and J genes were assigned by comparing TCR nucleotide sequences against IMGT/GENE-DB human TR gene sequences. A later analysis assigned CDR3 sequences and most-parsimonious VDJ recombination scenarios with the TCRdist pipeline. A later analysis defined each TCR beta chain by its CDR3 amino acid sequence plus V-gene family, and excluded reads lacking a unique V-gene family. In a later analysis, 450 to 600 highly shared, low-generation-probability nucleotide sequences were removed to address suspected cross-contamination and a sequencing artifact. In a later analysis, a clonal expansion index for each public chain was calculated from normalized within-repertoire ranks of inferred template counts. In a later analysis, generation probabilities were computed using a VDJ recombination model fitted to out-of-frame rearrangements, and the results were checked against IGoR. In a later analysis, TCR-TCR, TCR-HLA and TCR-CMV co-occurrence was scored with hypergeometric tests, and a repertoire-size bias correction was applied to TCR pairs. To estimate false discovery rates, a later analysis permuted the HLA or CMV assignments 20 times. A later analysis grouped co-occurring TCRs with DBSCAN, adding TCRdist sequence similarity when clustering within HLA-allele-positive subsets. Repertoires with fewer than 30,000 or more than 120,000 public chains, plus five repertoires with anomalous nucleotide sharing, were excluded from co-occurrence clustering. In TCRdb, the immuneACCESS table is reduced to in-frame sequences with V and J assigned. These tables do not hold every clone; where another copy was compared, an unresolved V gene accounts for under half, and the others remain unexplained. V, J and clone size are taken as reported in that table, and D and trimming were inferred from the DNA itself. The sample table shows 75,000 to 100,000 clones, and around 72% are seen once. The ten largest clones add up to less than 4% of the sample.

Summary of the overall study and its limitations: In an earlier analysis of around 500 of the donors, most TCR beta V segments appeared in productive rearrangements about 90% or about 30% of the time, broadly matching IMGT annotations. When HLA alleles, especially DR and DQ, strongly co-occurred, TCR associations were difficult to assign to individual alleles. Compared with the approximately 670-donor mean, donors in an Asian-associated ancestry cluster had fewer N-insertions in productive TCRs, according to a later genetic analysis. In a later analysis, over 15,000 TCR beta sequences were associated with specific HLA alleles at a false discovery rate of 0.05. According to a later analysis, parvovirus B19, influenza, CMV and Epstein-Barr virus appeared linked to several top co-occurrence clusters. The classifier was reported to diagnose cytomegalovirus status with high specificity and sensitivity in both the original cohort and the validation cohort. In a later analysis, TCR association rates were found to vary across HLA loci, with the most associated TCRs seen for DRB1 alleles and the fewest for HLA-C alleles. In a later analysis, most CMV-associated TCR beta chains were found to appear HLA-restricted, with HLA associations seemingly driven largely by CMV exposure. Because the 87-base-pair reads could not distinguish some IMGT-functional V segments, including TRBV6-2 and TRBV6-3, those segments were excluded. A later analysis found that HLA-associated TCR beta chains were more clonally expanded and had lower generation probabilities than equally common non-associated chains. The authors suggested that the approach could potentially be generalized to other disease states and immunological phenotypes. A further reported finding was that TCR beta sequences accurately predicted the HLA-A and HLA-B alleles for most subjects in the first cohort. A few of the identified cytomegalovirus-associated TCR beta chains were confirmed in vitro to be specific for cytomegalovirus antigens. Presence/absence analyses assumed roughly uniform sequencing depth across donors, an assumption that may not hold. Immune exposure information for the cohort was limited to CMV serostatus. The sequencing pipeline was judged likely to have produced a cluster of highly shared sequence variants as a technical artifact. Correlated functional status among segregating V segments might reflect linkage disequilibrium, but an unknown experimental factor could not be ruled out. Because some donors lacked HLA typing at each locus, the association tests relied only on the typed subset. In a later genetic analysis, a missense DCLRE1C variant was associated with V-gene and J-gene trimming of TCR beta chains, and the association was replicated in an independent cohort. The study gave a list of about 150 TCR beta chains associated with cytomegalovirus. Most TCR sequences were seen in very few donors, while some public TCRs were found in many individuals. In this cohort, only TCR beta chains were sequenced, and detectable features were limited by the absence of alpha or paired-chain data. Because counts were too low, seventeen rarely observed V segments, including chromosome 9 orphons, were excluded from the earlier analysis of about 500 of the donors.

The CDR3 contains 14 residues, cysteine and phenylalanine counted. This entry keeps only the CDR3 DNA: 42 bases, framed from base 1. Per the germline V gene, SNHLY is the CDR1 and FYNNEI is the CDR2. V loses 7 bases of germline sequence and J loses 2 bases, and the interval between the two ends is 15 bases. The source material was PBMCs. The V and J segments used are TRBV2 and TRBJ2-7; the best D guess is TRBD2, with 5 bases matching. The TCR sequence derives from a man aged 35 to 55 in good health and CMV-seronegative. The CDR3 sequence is CASISPGVPYEQYF. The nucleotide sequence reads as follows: TGTGCCAGCATCTCCCCCGGGGTCCCCTACGAGCAGTACTTC.